These 23 T cell receptor beta chains originate from one sample sequenced in a study of Ad26.COV2.S vaccination and SARS-CoV-2 variants. As for treatment: 19 received Ad26.COV2.S at low or high dose, single or two shots; about 5 received placebo; per-sample allocation not given. Sampling occurred on day 63 after the first vaccine or placebo injection. The method was immunoSEQ multiplex PCR; TCRdb's version includes in-frame clones alone and lacks a portion of them. The data show roughly 350,000 clones, around 86% seen once. The sequenced sample was peripheral blood, obtained in a trial of Ad26.COV2.S vaccine versus placebo. These receptors all stem from a person aged 18-65 years who received the Ad26.COV2.S COVID-19 vaccine or a placebo.

The genes are TRBV14 and TRBJ1-1; no clear D. The CDR3 extends over 14 amino acids. The germline V gene encodes CDR1 SGHDN and CDR2 FVKESK. The CDR3 protein is CVSPGIRKNTEAFF. CDR3 nucleotide sequence: TGTGTTAGTCCGGGAATCCGAAAGAACACTGAAGCTTTCTTT. Combining the CDR3 with reference TRBV14 and TRBJ1-1 gives the whole variable domain EAGVTQFPSHSVIEKGQTVTLRCDPISGHDNLYWYRRVMGKEIKFLLHFVKESKQDESGMPNNRFLAERTGGTYSTLKVQPAELEDSGVYFCVSPGIRKNTEAFFGQGTRLTVV.

The chain links TRBV5-1 to TRBJ1-3; no firm D call. The germline V gene has CDR1 SGHRS and CDR2 YFSETQ. The ends were cut back, 1 base at V and 0 bases at J, with 11 bases in the middle. The CDR3 runs to 16 residues. CDR3 sequence (DNA): TGCGCCAGCAGCTTGATGCCCGAGGGCTCTGGAAACACCATATATTTT. It is translated as CASSLMPEGSGNTIYF. The whole variable domain, filled in from reference TRBV5-1 and TRBJ1-3, reads KAGVTQTPRYLIKTRGQQVTLSCSPISGHRSVSWYQQTPGQGLQFLFEYFSETQRNKGNFPGRFSGRQFSNSRSEMNVSTLELGDSALYLCASSLMPEGSGNTIYFGEGSWLTVV.

V is TRBV3-1 (or the pseudogene TRBV3-2) and J is TRBJ1-2; unclear D gene. The CDR3 sequence is 15 residues long. Trimming removed 1 base at V and 6 bases at J, with 15 bases between. Looked up from germline, CDR1 is LGHDT and CDR2 is YNNKEL (reference sequence). As DNA, the CDR3 is TGTGCCAGCAGCCAAGCCCCGACGGCCCCCAATGGCTACACCTTC. This encodes CASSQAPTAPNGYTF.

V gene TRBV30 combines with J gene TRBJ1-2, with D hard to call. Trimming pared 1 base from V and 4 bases from J, leaving 7 bases between. Per the germline V gene, CDR1 is GTSNPN and CDR2 is SVGIG (reference sequence). This CDR3 has 12 residues. Here the CDR3 DNA reads TGTGCCTGGAGTGCAATCCCCTATGGCTACACCTTC. Protein product: CAWSAIPYGYTF.

The V and J genes are TRBV9 and TRBJ2-7; TRBD1 matches at 7 bases. The CDR3 loop spans 14 amino acids. J was trimmed by 2 bases and V by 3 bases; bases with no gene match: 5. Germline CDR1 and CDR2: SGDLS and YYNGEE. CDR3 in amino acids: CASSGRQGPYEQYF. The CDR3 nucleotides read TGTGCCAGCAGCGGACGACAGGGACCCTACGAGCAGTACTTC.

The DNA of the CDR3 is TGTGCCAGCAGCCAAGACGGCGGGGTCACCGGGGAGCTGTTTTTT. Its protein product is CASSQDGGVTGELFF. The rearrangement links TRBV4-2 to TRBJ2-2; maybe TRBD2 (6 bases). Germline V gives CDR1 LGHNA, CDR2 YNFKEQ. V lost 0 bases and J lost 4, with 9 bases in between. This CDR3 spans 15 amino acids.

A remark on this clone: The sample contains more than one DNA sequence encoding this CDR3. V is TRBV7-3 and J is TRBJ2-1; no reliable D call. The CDR3 spans 13 residues. The V gene's germline CDR1 is SGHTA and CDR2 FQGTGA. Trimming cost V 4 bases and J 5 bases, with 9 bases left between them. This CDR3 reads CASSSGPNNEQFF. The CDR3 DNA follows: TGTGCCAGCAGCTCTGGGCCAAACAATGAGCAGTTCTTC.

CDR3 residues: CATSDKGTGVGDTQYF. The CDR3 coding sequence is TGTGCCACCAGTGACAAGGGGACAGGGGTTGGTGATACGCAGTATTTT. V usage is TRBV24-1 and J usage is TRBJ2-3; 10 positions agree with TRBD1. The CDR3 contains 16 residues. The germline CDR1 and CDR2 sequences are KGHDR and SFDVKD. With V trimmed by 4 bases and J by 6 bases, 9 bases remained unmatched.

The chain has TRBV9 and TRBJ1-2; TRBD1 is a possible D gene (6 bases). The germline CDR1 and CDR2 sequences are SGDLS and YYNGEE. CDR3 length: 15 residues. V lost 0 bases, J lost 7 bases, and 16 bases lay in between. CDR3 amino acids: CASSVGLQQGPGYTF. The CDR3, as DNA: TGTGCCAGCAGCGTAGGCCTACAACAGGGTCCTGGCTACACCTTC.

The chain recombines TRBV5-4 with TRBJ2-1; 8 positions agree with TRBD2. This CDR3 spans 20 amino acids. The V gene end was trimmed by 3 bases and the J gene end by 5 bases; junction bases not matched to a gene: 22. Per the germline V gene, CDR1 is SGHNT and CDR2 is YYREEE (reference sequence). CDR3 region: CASSSDEPPKWGGGHNEQFF. CDR3 DNA sequence: TGTGCCAGCAGCTCCGATGAGCCCCCAAAGTGGGGCGGGGGGCACAATGAGCAGTTCTTC.

The rearrangement joins TRBV3-1 (or the pseudogene TRBV3-2) to TRBJ2-7; 7 bases fit TRBD1. The CDR3 spans 13 residues. The ends lost 5 bases at V and 11 bases at J; junction bases unmatched: 12. Germline CDR1 and CDR2: LGHDT and YNNKEL (reference sequence). The CDR3 loop reads CASSVRQGRAKYF. CDR3 nucleotides: TGTGCCAGCAGCGTTCGACAGGGACGCGCAAAGTACTTC.

The chain carries TRBV6-5 and TRBJ1-2; tentatively, D is TRBD1 (6 bases). Germline V gene sequence: CDR1 MNHEY, CDR2 SVGAGI. The V end was cut by 8 bases, the J end by 1 base, with 17 bases between. This CDR3 region has 15 residues. In nucleotides, the CDR3 is TGTGCCAGCGGTCGAGGACAGTCACTTAACTATGGCTACACCTTC. Protein: CASGRGQSLNYGYTF.

The rearrangement joins TRBV10-3 to TRBJ1-1; D not certain. Germline CDR1 and CDR2: ENHRY and SYGVKD. This CDR3 spans 13 amino acids. V dropped 11 bases and J dropped 0 bases, with 13 bases sitting between them. The CDR3 spells CALRPTLNTEAFF. The CDR3 bases are TGTGCCCTTCGACCGACTCTGAACACTGAAGCTTTCTTT.

This rearrangement joins TRBV7-9 to TRBJ1-4; D gene ambiguous. Trimming took 7 bases from V and 5 from J, leaving 14 bases between them. The CDR3 runs to 14 residues. The germline V gene has CDR1 SEHNR and CDR2 FQNEAQ (reference sequence). In DNA form, the CDR3 reads TGTGCCAGCATGATAGGGAGTTACAATGAAAAACTGTTTTTT. Translating gives CASMIGSYNEKLFF.

The chain uses TRBV11-2 and TRBJ1-6; 8 positions match TRBD1. The CDR3 covers 14 residues. Germline trimming cut 4 bases from V and 8 bases from J; bases unmatched to any gene: 4. CDR1 SGHAT and CDR2 FQNNGV come from the germline V gene. Here the CDR3 DNA reads TGTGCCAGCAGCTACGACAGGGGTGATTCACCCCTCCACTTT. Translation: CASSYDRGDSPLHF.

In its sample, this clone was seen once. This chain joins TRBV9 and TRBJ2-3; D ambiguous. The germline V gene has CDR1 SGDLS and CDR2 YYNGEE. Trimming removed 1 base at V and 1 base at J, with 13 bases between. The CDR3 has 16 amino acids. In nucleotides, the CDR3 is TGTGCCAGCAGCGTAAACCTCGGAGCAGGCACAGATACGCAGTATTTT. This sequence encodes CASSVNLGAGTDTQYF. Full variable domain (remainder filled in from reference TRBV9 and TRBJ2-3): DSGVTQTPKHLITATGQRVTLRCSPRSGDLSVYWYQQSLDQGLQFLIQYYNGEERAKGNILERFSAQQFPDLHSELNLSSLELGDSALYFCASSVNLGAGTDTQYFGPGTRLTVL.

The sample holds a few counts of this clone. V gene TRBV6-5 combines with J gene TRBJ1-5; D gene ambiguous. There are 16 residues in the CDR3. Trimming cost V 0 bases and J 10 bases, with 19 bases left between them. Germline V gene sequence: CDR1 MNHEY, CDR2 SVGAGI. CDR3 residues: CASSYSQRRTTGPQHF. Written as DNA, the CDR3 is TGTGCCAGCAGTTACTCCCAAAGGAGGACTACTGGACCCCAGCATTTT.

The chain employs TRBV4-2 and TRBJ2-5; 7 positions agree with TRBD1. V was clipped by 5 bases and J by 2 bases; unmatched bases: 17. Germline-derived CDR1 and CDR2 are LGHNA and YNFKEQ. The CDR3 extends over 18 amino acids. The CDR3 nucleotides read TGTGCCAGCAGCTCCGTGTTGTTTGTAGGACAGGAACAAGAGACCCAGTACTTC. It specifies CASSSVLFVGQEQETQYF.

This chain uses TRBV6-1 with TRBJ2-7; D unresolved. V dropped 1 base and J dropped 2 bases, with 9 bases sitting between them. The length of the CDR3 is 14 residues. Per the germline V gene, CDR1 is MNHNS and CDR2 is SASEGT. CDR3 in amino acids: CASSEVQATYEQYF. The DNA of the CDR3 is TGTGCCAGCAGTGAAGTTCAGGCCACCTACGAGCAGTACTTC.

CDR3 bases: TGTGCCAGCAGCCAATCCGGCACAGATACGCAGTATTTT. Protein sequence: CASSQSGTDTQYF. The chain has TRBV4-2 and TRBJ2-3, with unresolved D. V gave up 2 bases and J gave up 1 base, with 4 bases separating them. The CDR3 has 13 amino acids. CDR1 LGHNA and CDR2 YNFKEQ come from the germline V gene.

V is TRBV29-1 and J is TRBJ1-1; D gene ambiguous. V lost 0 bases to trimming and J lost 1 base, with 6 bases between them. The CDR3 runs to 13 residues. CDR1 SQVTM and CDR2 ANQGSEA come from the germline V gene. CDR3 protein: CSVEEVRNTEAFF. The CDR3 region has the DNA TGCAGCGTTGAAGAGGTTAGGAACACTGAAGCTTTCTTT.

The chain has TRBV18 and TRBJ2-3, with unresolved D. CDR3 length equals 12 residues. Germline CDR1 is KGHSH and CDR2 is LQKENI. The V and J ends lost 8 bases and 4 bases respectively, with 10 bases between them. The CDR3 DNA sequence: TGTGCCAGCCAAGCTGGGGCAGATACGCAGTATTTT. Its protein is CASQAGADTQYF.

This chain joins TRBV3-1 (or the pseudogene TRBV3-2) and TRBJ1-3; maybe TRBD1 (5 bases). V gave up 5 bases and J gave up 3 bases, with 20 bases separating them. Germline assignment: CDR1 LGHDT and CDR2 YNNKEL (reference sequence). The CDR3 has 17 amino acids. CDR3 in amino acids: CASSLRTAPRGGNTIYF. Here the CDR3 DNA reads TGTGCCAGCAGCTTACGTACCGCTCCAAGGGGTGGAAACACCATATATTTT.